These T cell receptor beta chains were read from a single sample in a study of cytomegalovirus exposure and HLA in healthy donors. Repertoires were generated with immunoSEQ multiplex PCR, while TCRdb's copy carries only in-frame clones and drops some. The table lists roughly 120,000 clones, roughly 82% of them singletons. Sequences were obtained from PBMCs. The receptors were sampled from a male donor in good health and CMV-seropositive. The CDR3 runs from the conserved cysteine through the conserved F or W. D genes are given only for firm matches. Only some rows state a clone size, as once, few, many or a class for expanded clones.

size	D	V	J	CDR3	DNA
few	NA	TRBV28	TRBJ1-1	CASRLDRNTEAFF	TGTGCCAGCAGATTGGACAGGAACACTGAAGCTTTCTTT
NA	NA	TRBV5-4	TRBJ2-7	CASSLDYYEQYF	TGTGCCAGCAGCTTGGATTACTACGAGCAGTACTTC
NA	NA	TRBV5-8	TRBJ2-3	CASSSRITSFTDTQYF	TGTGCCAGCAGCTCCAGAATCACCTCCTTCACAGATACGCAGTATTTT
NA	NA	TRBV28	TRBJ2-1	CASSFLERAYNEQFF	TGTGCCAGCAGTTTTCTTGAGCGGGCCTACAATGAGCAGTTCTTC
NA	NA	TRBV11-3	TRBJ2-5	CASSGQGKETQYF	TGTGCCAGCAGCGGGCAGGGAAAGGAGACCCAGTACTTC
once	NA	TRBV28	TRBJ2-2	CASSFSRFSARWTGELFF	TGTGCCAGCAGTTTCTCTAGGTTTTCGGCCCGGTGGACCGGGGAGCTGTTTTTT
NA	NA	TRBV19	TRBJ2-5	CASSVAGRETQYF	TGTGCCAGTAGTGTGGCGGGTCGGGAGACCCAGTACTTC
NA	NA	TRBV6-4	TRBJ2-7	CASSEPGGLIPYEQYF	TGTGCCAGCAGTGAACCAGGCGGGCTGATCCCCTACGAGCAGTACTTC
NA	NA	TRBV6-5	TRBJ2-5	CASSYSTSWIQETQYF	TGTGCCAGCAGTTACTCAACTAGCTGGATCCAAGAGACCCAGTACTTC
NA	NA	TRBV9	TRBJ2-3	CASSSHTDTQYF	TGTGCCAGCAGCTCACACACAGATACGCAGTATTTT
NA	NA	TRBV18	TRBJ1-5	CASSPGLVDQPQHF	TGTGCCAGCTCACCGGGCCTTGTGGATCAGCCCCAGCATTTT
NA	NA	TRBV9	TRBJ2-3	CASSVGLERRDTQYF	TGTGCCAGCAGCGTAGGATTAGAGAGGCGGGATACGCAGTATTTT
NA	NA	TRBV7-3	TRBJ2-1	CASSLSGEQFF	TGTGCCAGCAGCTTATCAGGTGAGCAGTTCTTC
NA	NA	TRBV11-1	TRBJ2-1	CASSFIRTGGGGNEQFF	TGTGCCAGCAGCTTTATAAGGACTGGGGGAGGGGGCAATGAGCAGTTCTTC
NA	NA	TRBV28	TRBJ1-2	CASSLSGGRVYGYTF	TGTGCCAGCAGTTTGTCGGGGGGGCGGGTCTATGGCTACACCTTC
NA	NA	TRBV4-3	TRBJ1-3	CASSQEGLRSSGNTIYF	TGCGCCAGCAGCCAAGAGGGACTCCGGAGCTCTGGAAACACCATATATTTT
NA	TRBD1	TRBV7-6	TRBJ2-2	CASSFEGAVGELFF	TGTGCCAGCAGCTTCGAGGGGGCGGTCGGGGAGCTGTTTTTT
NA	NA	TRBV11-2	TRBJ2-1	CASSGPTYPGNEQFF	TGTGCCAGCAGCGGGCCGACGTACCCCGGCAATGAGCAGTTCTTC
NA	TRBD1	TRBV7-2	TRBJ1-4	CASRPTGVAGEKLFF	TGTGCCAGCAGGCCAACAGGGGTAGCAGGAGAAAAACTGTTTTTT
NA	TRBD1	TRBV6-5	TRBJ2-7	CASSRQGKGEQYF	TGTGCCAGCAGTCGACAGGGAAAGGGCGAGCAGTACTTC
NA	NA	TRBV19	TRBJ2-5	CASSIDGALGETQYF	TGTGCCAGTAGTATAGATGGGGCGTTAGGGGAGACCCAGTACTTC
NA	NA	TRBV6-6	TRBJ1-3	CASSYDPRQAGNTIYF	TGTGCCAGCAGTTATGACCCGCGACAGGCTGGAAACACCATATATTTT
NA	TRBD1	TRBV4-3	TRBJ2-3	CASSQAGGAAVTDTQYF	TGCGCCAGCAGCCAAGCAGGGGGCGCGGCAGTTACAGATACGCAGTATTTT
NA	TRBD1	TRBV30	TRBJ2-1	CASPRTGVGNEQFF	TGTGCCAGCCCCAGGACAGGGGTAGGGAATGAGCAGTTCTTC
NA	NA	TRBV30	TRBJ2-1	CAWTPGRPNEQFF	TGTGCCTGGACCCCCGGGAGACCTAATGAGCAGTTCTTC
NA	NA	TRBV21-1	TRBJ2-7	CASSKENGQTSSYEQYF	TGTGCCAGCAGCAAAGAAAATGGGCAGACTAGCTCCTACGAGCAGTACTTC
NA	NA	TRBV14	TRBJ1-1	CASSQVEGLEAFF	TGTGCCAGCAGCCAAGTTGAGGGTCTTGAAGCTTTCTTT
NA	TRBD2	TRBV25-1	TRBJ2-3	CASSDPLTGGGTDTQYF	TGTGCCAGCAGTGACCCCCTCACGGGAGGAGGCACAGATACGCAGTATTTT
NA	NA	TRBV7-9	TRBJ1-2	CASVKVAQDFYGYTF	TGTGCCAGCGTAAAAGTCGCGCAGGATTTCTATGGCTACACCTTC
NA	NA	TRBV7-2	TRBJ2-3	CASSLAAGNAGDTQYF	TGTGCCAGCAGCTTAGCTGCGGGAAATGCAGGAGATACGCAGTATTTT
NA	TRBD1	TRBV5-4	TRBJ1-2	CASSFQGAVNYGYTF	TGTGCCAGCAGCTTTCAGGGGGCGGTTAACTATGGCTACACCTTC
NA	TRBD1	TRBV7-2	TRBJ2-3	CASSSNIDRGTDTQYF	TGTGCCAGCAGCTCTAATATCGACAGGGGCACAGATACGCAGTATTTT
NA	NA	TRBV29-1	TRBJ2-2	CSVRRGGTGELFF	TGCAGCGTCCGTAGAGGGGGTACCGGGGAGCTGTTTTTT
NA	TRBD1	TRBV4-3	TRBJ2-1	CASSQTQWDSYNEQFF	TGCGCCAGCAGCCAAACCCAATGGGACAGTTACAATGAGCAGTTCTTC
NA	NA	TRBV30	TRBJ2-5	CAWSPTRSETQYF	TGTGCCTGGAGCCCGACTAGATCTGAGACCCAGTACTTC
NA	TRBD1	TRBV5-1	TRBJ2-2	CASSLAGQGVGELFF	TGCGCCAGCAGCTTGGCGGGACAGGGAGTCGGGGAGCTGTTTTTT
NA	TRBD1	TRBV27	TRBJ1-1	CASSLLTGGVGTEAFF	TGTGCCAGCAGTTTGTTGACAGGGGGCGTCGGCACTGAAGCTTTCTTT
NA	NA	TRBV4-1	TRBJ1-3	CASSQDGAPSGNTIYF	TGCGCCAGCAGCCAAGATGGGGCACCCTCTGGAAACACCATATATTTT
NA	TRBD1	TRBV27	TRBJ2-7	CASSPSGTGTSQYF	TGTGCCAGCAGTCCCTCAGGGACAGGGACATCGCAGTACTTC
NA	TRBD2	TRBV11-1	TRBJ2-6	CASSLVAGGPSGANVLTF	TGTGCCAGCAGCTTAGTGGCGGGGGGCCCCTCTGGGGCCAACGTCCTGACTTTC
NA	TRBD2	TRBV4-3	TRBJ2-3	CASSHGREVPNTQYF	TGCGCCAGCAGCCACGGGCGGGAGGTACCCAATACGCAGTATTTT
NA	TRBD1	TRBV15	TRBJ2-7	CATSRGGQGSSYEQYF	TGTGCCACCAGCCGCGGGGGACAGGGGAGCTCCTACGAGCAGTACTTC
NA	NA	TRBV20-1	TRBJ2-7	CSARDQYEQYF	TGCAGTGCTAGAGATCAGTACGAGCAGTACTTC
NA	NA	TRBV5-1	TRBJ2-3	CASSLVAGRTDTQYF	TGCGCCAGCAGCTTGGTTGCGGGGCGCACAGATACGCAGTATTTT
NA	NA	TRBV30	TRBJ2-7	CAWSPGSTYEQYF	TGTGCCTGGAGCCCCGGTAGCACCTACGAGCAGTACTTC
NA	NA	TRBV6-5	TRBJ1-2	CASSYSRNYGYTF	TGTGCCAGCAGTTATAGTCGGAACTATGGCTACACCTTC
NA	TRBD1	TRBV4-1	TRBJ2-7	CASSPLGAGGSYEQYF	TGCGCCAGCAGCCCACTGGGGGCAGGGGGCTCCTACGAGCAGTACTTC